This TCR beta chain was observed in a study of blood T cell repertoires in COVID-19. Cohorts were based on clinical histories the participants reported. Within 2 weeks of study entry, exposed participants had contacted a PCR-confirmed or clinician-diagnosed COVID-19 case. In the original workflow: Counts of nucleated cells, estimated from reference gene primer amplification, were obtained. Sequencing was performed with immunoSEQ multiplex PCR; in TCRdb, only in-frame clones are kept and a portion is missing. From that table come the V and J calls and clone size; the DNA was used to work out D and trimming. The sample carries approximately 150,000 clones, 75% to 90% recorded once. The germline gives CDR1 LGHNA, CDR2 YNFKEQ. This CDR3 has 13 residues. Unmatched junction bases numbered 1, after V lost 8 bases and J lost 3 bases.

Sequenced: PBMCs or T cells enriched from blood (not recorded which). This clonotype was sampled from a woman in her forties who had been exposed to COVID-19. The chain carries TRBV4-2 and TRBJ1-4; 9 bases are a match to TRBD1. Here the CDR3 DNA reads TGTGCCAGCGGACAGGGGCCTAATGAAAAACTGTTTTTT. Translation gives CASGQGPNEKLFF.